A single sample gave rise to the 26 T cell receptor beta chains below, sequenced in a study of cytomegalovirus exposure and HLA in healthy donors. Profiling relied on immunoSEQ multiplex PCR, and the TCRdb table lists in-frame clones only, not all of them. This table holds over 110,000 clones, 70% to 90% found once. The sample taken for sequencing was PBMCs. The receptors were gathered from a man aged 18 to 29 in good health and CMV-seropositive.

In this sample, this clone turned up a few times. The genes are TRBV18 and TRBJ1-3; D is undetermined. In germline, CDR1 is KGHSH, CDR2 LQKENI. This CDR3 comprises 15 residues. With 3 bases removed from V and 0 bases from J, the gap between germline ends came to 9 bases. CDR3 sequence reads: CASSPTISSGNTIYF. CDR3 bases: TGTGCCAGCTCACCTACAATAAGCTCTGGAAACACCATATATTTT.

The V gene is TRBV5-1, the J gene TRBJ2-2; TRBD1 matches 10 bases. Germline CDR1 is SGHRS and CDR2 is YFSETQ. The V segment lost 4 bases and the J segment 0 bases; nucleotides outside the gene matches: 3. The CDR3 has 16 residues. The CDR3 DNA is TGCGCCAGCAGCCCCGGGACAGGGGCGAACACCGGGGAGCTGTTTTTT. The encoded protein is CASSPGTGANTGELFF.

This chain links TRBV18 with TRBJ1-1; 12 nucleotides match TRBD1. CDR1 is KGHSH, CDR2 LQKENI, per germline. V lost 3 bases and J lost 9; bases outside the gene matches: 11. The CDR3 covers 16 residues. CDR3 sequence: CASSPPPGQGARKAFF. DNA of the CDR3: TGTGCCAGCTCACCCCCCCCGGGACAGGGGGCGCGTAAAGCTTTCTTT. The full variable domain, its missing parts supplied by reference TRBV18 and TRBJ1-1, is NAGVMQNPRHLVRRRGQEARLRCSPMKGHSHVYWYRQLPEEGLKFMVYLQKENIIDESGMPKERFSAEFPKEGPSILRIQQVVRGDSAAYFCASSPPPGQGARKAFFGQGTRLTVV.

This chain links TRBV11-2 with TRBJ2-5; 9 nucleotides line up with TRBD2. Germline V gene lookup returns CDR1 SGHAT and CDR2 FQNNGV. J was trimmed by 5 bases and V by 0 bases; bases with no gene match: 10. The CDR3 length is 17 residues. CDR3 protein: CASSLEGSGSSEETQYF. The CDR3 bases are TGTGCCAGCAGCTTAGAGGGTAGCGGGAGCAGTGAGGAGACCCAGTACTTC. The variable domain in full, completed from reference TRBV11-2 and TRBJ2-5, reads EAGVAQSPRYKIIEKRQSVAFWCNPISGHATLYWYQQILGQGPKLLIQFQNNGVVDDSQLPKDRFSAERLKGVDSTLKIQPAKLEDSAVYLCASSLEGSGSSEETQYFGPGTRLLVL.

V gene TRBV30 combines with J gene TRBJ2-2; TRBD2 matches 9 bases. Per germline, CDR1 GTSNPN and CDR2 SVGIG (reference sequence). The CDR3 covers 14 residues. V dropped 6 bases and J dropped 1; count of bases not matched to a gene: 3. CDR3 sequence (DNA): TGTGCCTGCTCAGCGGGGGGGAACACCGGGGAGCTGTTTTTT. Translation: CACSAGGNTGELFF.

The rearrangement joins TRBV27 to TRBJ2-7; D perhaps matches TRBD2 (7 bases). Deletions cut 6 bases from V and 4 bases from J, with 16 bases between. CDR3 length equals 14 residues. The germline V gene encodes CDR1 MNHEY and CDR2 SMNVEV (reference sequence). The DNA of the CDR3 is TGTGCCAGCAGCCCCCTGGGGGGGCCTTACGAGCAGTACTTC. Amino acid sequence: CASSPLGGPYEQYF.

V and J are TRBV2 and TRBJ2-3; no reliable D call. The CDR3 consists of 11 residues. The V end lost 4 bases, the J end lost 8 bases, and 7 bases lay between the germline ends. Looked up from germline, CDR1 is SNHLY and CDR2 is FYNNEI. For the CDR3, the DNA is TGTGCCAGCAGTGTTGAGCCTACGCAGTATTTT. This translates into CASSVEPTQYF.

The DNA for the CDR3 is TGTGCCAGCACTGAGGGACAGAGAAACACCATATATTTT. It codes for CASTEGQRNTIYF. V is TRBV2 and J is TRBJ1-3; TRBD1 matches at 7 bases. Trimming cost V 7 bases and J 5 bases; bases outside gene matches: 5. The CDR3 is 13 residues long. Per germline, CDR1 SNHLY and CDR2 FYNNEI. Full variable domain (outside the CDR3, taken from reference TRBV2 and TRBJ1-3): EPEVTQTPSHQVTQMGQEVILRCVPISNHLYFYWYRQILGQKVEFLVSFYNNEISEKSEIFDDQFSVERPDGSNFTLKIRSTKLEDSAMYFCASTEGQRNTIYFGEGSWLTVV.

CDR3 protein: CAISESGQVLRVVSPLHF. In nucleotides, the CDR3 is TGTGCCATCAGTGAGTCGGGACAGGTGTTAAGGGTGGTTTCACCCCTCCACTTT. This chain joins TRBV10-3 and TRBJ1-6; 8 bases map to TRBD1. The ends lost 0 bases at V and 9 bases at J; junction bases unmatched: 13. The CDR3 spans 18 residues. Germline V gene lookup returns CDR1 ENHRY and CDR2 SYGVKD.

The chain recombines TRBV27 with TRBJ2-1, with 9 bases lining up with TRBD2. V lost 2 bases, J lost 4 bases, and 15 bases stayed unmatched. The CDR3 runs to 19 residues. Germline CDR1 is MNHEY and CDR2 is SMNVEV (reference sequence). The CDR3 DNA reads as TGTGCCAGCAGTTTAACGCCTAGCGGGACAACGTTTGGGTACAATGAGCAGTTCTTC. As protein: CASSLTPSGTTFGYNEQFF.

The rearrangement joins TRBV18 to TRBJ1-6; D perhaps matches TRBD1 (6 bases). V was shortened by 2 bases and J by 5 bases, with 13 bases between the two germline ends. CDR3 length: 16 residues. Germline loops: CDR1 KGHSH, CDR2 LQKENI. In nucleotides, the CDR3 is TGTGCCAGCTCACCAAGATTCCGACAGGATAATTCACCCCTCCACTTT. Its protein is CASSPRFRQDNSPLHF.

The chain uses TRBV6-5 and TRBJ1-2; D gene ambiguous. From germline, CDR1 is MNHEY and CDR2 SVGAGI. The V and J ends lost 7 bases and 4 bases respectively, with 13 bases between them. The CDR3 is made up of 13 amino acids. In nucleotides, the CDR3 is TGTGCCAGCACCCCGAACTTGAGCTATGGCTACACCTTC. Encoded protein: CASTPNLSYGYTF.

The chain has TRBV28 and TRBJ2-7; 7 bases match TRBD2. CDR1 MDHEN and CDR2 SYDVKM come from the germline V gene. V lost 0 bases and J lost 2; bases outside the gene matches: 7. This CDR3 contains 16 residues. Written as DNA, the CDR3 is TGTGCCAGCAGTTTATGGAAGACTAGCCCAGCCTACGAGCAGTACTTC. Protein sequence: CASSLWKTSPAYEQYF.

V and J are TRBV27 and TRBJ2-1; 9 bases are shared with TRBD1. This CDR3 comprises 16 residues. Germline loops: CDR1 MNHEY, CDR2 SMNVEV (reference sequence). V dropped 2 bases and J dropped 6; count of bases not matched to a gene: 8. CDR3 region: CASSLGTGKGGNEQFF. In DNA form, the CDR3 reads TGTGCCAGCAGTTTAGGGACAGGGAAAGGGGGCAATGAGCAGTTCTTC.

The chain uses TRBV28 and TRBJ1-5; TRBD1 matches at 7 bases. The trim removed 8 bases at V and 1 base at J, leaving 17 bases unmatched. CDR1 and CDR2 from the germline V gene are MDHEN and SYDVKM. The CDR3 spans 18 residues. The CDR3 loop is CASLTGFNRGGSNQPQHF. The CDR3 DNA follows: TGTGCCAGCCTAACGGGGTTTAACAGGGGTGGAAGCAATCAGCCCCAGCATTTT.

The chain couples TRBV19 to TRBJ2-3; D is uncertain. The CDR3 totals 13 residues. Between the trimmed V and J ends, which lost 2 bases and 2 bases, there was a span of 5 bases. Germline V gene sequence: CDR1 LNHDA, CDR2 SQIVND (reference sequence). DNA of the CDR3: TGTGCCAGTAGTATACAGGTCACAGATACGCAGTATTTT. It translates to CASSIQVTDTQYF. Complete variable domain (other parts from reference TRBV19 and TRBJ2-3): DGGITQSPKYLFRKEGQNVTLSCEQNLNHDAMYWYRQDPGQGLRLIYYSQIVNDFQKGDIAEGYSVSREKKESFPLTVTSAQKNPTAFYLCASSIQVTDTQYFGPGTRLTVL.

V usage is TRBV30 and J usage is TRBJ2-7; 8 nucleotides match TRBD2. J was trimmed by 3 bases and V by 3 bases; bases with no gene match: 10. Germline V gene data show CDR1 as GTSNPN and CDR2 as SVGIG (reference sequence). The CDR3 totals 15 residues. This CDR3 reads CAWRLGSGGFYEQYF. The CDR3 coding sequence is TGTGCCTGGAGGTTGGGGAGCGGGGGTTTCTACGAGCAGTACTTC.

This clone was counted between two and nine times. The CDR3 DNA is TGTGCCATCAGTGAGTCGGGAAGGGACACTAACTATGGCTACACCTTC. Amino acids: CAISESGRDTNYGYTF. J is TRBJ1-2 and V is TRBV10-3; TRBD1 is a possible D gene (6 bases). The CDR3 runs 16 residues. V lost 0 bases and J lost 0, with 11 bases in between. Per germline, CDR1 ENHRY and CDR2 SYGVKD.

This chain connects TRBV25-1 to TRBJ2-2; 10 nucleotides agree with TRBD1. The CDR3 loop spans 17 amino acids. Germline V lookup: CDR1 MGHDK, CDR2 SYGVNS. The V gene end was trimmed by 4 bases and the J gene end by 2 bases; junction bases not matched to a gene: 7. CDR3 in amino acids: CASSADRGGQNTGELFF. The CDR3 DNA follows: TGTGCCAGCAGTGCGGACAGGGGGGGGCAAAACACCGGGGAGCTGTTTTTT.

This clone was counted between two and nine times. V usage is TRBV29-1 and J usage is TRBJ1-5; 8 nucleotides line up with TRBD1. The CDR3 is made up of 14 amino acids. Looked up from germline, CDR1 is SQVTM and CDR2 is ANQGSEA. The junction had 4 bases not matched to a gene; V was cut back by 4 bases and J by 2 bases. The CDR3 region is CSVGQGIGNQPQHF. The DNA for the CDR3 is TGCAGCGTTGGACAGGGGATTGGCAATCAGCCCCAGCATTTT.

The chain has TRBV6-6 and TRBJ2-1; D is undetermined. CDR1 is MNHNY, CDR2 SVGAGI, per germline (reference sequence). CDR3 size: 11 residues. Deletions cut 8 bases from V and 9 bases from J, with 11 bases between. The CDR3 nucleotides read TGTGCCAGCGCTAGTTTAGGTGAGCAGTTCTTC. The encoded protein is CASASLGEQFF.

The CDR3 sequence: CASSQRQGRKLFF. The CDR3, as DNA: TGTGCCAGCAGCCAGAGACAGGGAAGGAAACTGTTTTTT. The chain carries TRBV14 and TRBJ1-4; 7 bases align to TRBD1. Germline V gene lookup returns CDR1 SGHDN and CDR2 FVKESK. Trimming cost V 3 bases and J 11 bases; bases outside gene matches: 6. The CDR3 extends over 13 amino acids. Drawing the rest from reference TRBV14 and TRBJ1-4, the complete variable domain is EAGVTQFPSHSVIEKGQTVTLRCDPISGHDNLYWYRRVMGKEIKFLLHFVKESKQDESGMPNNRFLAERTGGTYSTLKVQPAELEDSGVYFCASSQRQGRKLFFGSGTQLSVL.

This clone has only one observation. The J gene is TRBJ1-2, the V gene TRBV7-9; 7 nucleotides agree with TRBD1. Germline V gene lookup returns CDR1 SEHNR and CDR2 FQNEAQ (reference sequence). With 5 bases clipped from V and 7 bases from J, the junction kept 16 bases outside the gene matches. The CDR3 extends over 16 amino acids. As DNA, the CDR3 is TGTGCCAGCAGCATTGGCCCCCGACAGGGAAGTGTTGGCTACACCTTC. It is translated as CASSIGPRQGSVGYTF.

V and J are TRBV2 and TRBJ2-7, with D possibly matching TRBD2 (6 bases). Trimming took off 6 bases at V and 2 bases at J, with 20 bases between the two ends. Germline lookup yields CDR1 SNHLY and CDR2 FYNNEI. This CDR3 has 16 residues. DNA of the CDR3: TGTGCCAGCAGACGGAGGGTCATAGCGGAGCCCTACGAGCAGTACTTC. It translates to CASRRRVIAEPYEQYF.

CDR3 sequence reads: CASSQWTVNQPQHF. For the CDR3, the DNA is TGCGCCAGCAGCCAATGGACAGTCAATCAGCCCCAGCATTTT. The chain is built from TRBV4-1 and TRBJ1-5; TRBD1 might be the D (6 bases). Germline V lookup: CDR1 MGHRA, CDR2 YSYEKL. Trimming cost V 2 bases and J 3 bases, with 8 bases left between them. This CDR3 is 14 amino acids long.

This chain's CDR3 is CASSLARESNYGYTF. The CDR3 nucleotides read TGTGCCAGCAGCTTGGCGAGGGAGTCTAACTATGGCTACACCTTC. The chain is built from TRBV5-4 and TRBJ1-2; D gene ambiguous. Germline CDR1 reads SGHNT; CDR2 reads YYREEE (reference sequence). V was trimmed by 0 bases and J by 0 bases, leaving 9 bases between them. The CDR3 extends over 15 amino acids.